This T cell receptor beta chain was identified during a study of T cell changes during pregnancy in multiple sclerosis. The method was immunoSEQ multiplex PCR; TCRdb's version includes in-frame clones alone and lacks a portion of them. Among tens of thousands of clones listed, approximately 90% were seen once. The CDR3 runs 16 residues. CDR1 is MGHRA and CDR2 is YSYEKL in the germline V gene. The trim removed 4 bases at V and 0 bases at J, leaving 4 bases unmatched. Specimen: CD4+ T cells from peripheral blood mononuclear cells, collected in the first trimester of pregnancy. The TCR sequence derives from a female donor with multiple sclerosis, enrolled in a pregnancy study. The chain employs TRBV4-1 and TRBJ2-3, with 10 bases that match TRBD2. The CDR3 here is CASSRGLAASTDTQYF. CDR3 in DNA: TGCGCCAGCAGCCGCGGACTAGCGGCTAGCACAGATACGCAGTATTTT.